These 19 T cell receptor beta chains originate from one sample sequenced in a study of shared clonotypes between healthy human individuals. TCRdb keeps only in-frame clones here, not all; method: immunoSEQ multiplex PCR. The table includes about a million clones, approximately 80% detected once. Sequenced sample: memory CD4+ T cells from PBMCs. The subset denotes: CD45RA-negative fraction. The receptors derive from a man between 18 and 29 years old in good health. Some clones in this sample may be carry-over from other donors' samples.

The table lists this clone with a count of one. The chain has TRBV28 and TRBJ2-6; the match to TRBD1 covers 7 bases. This CDR3 region has 16 residues. Unmatched junction bases numbered 5, after V lost 6 bases and J lost 0 bases. CDR1 and CDR2 from the germline V gene are MDHEN and SYDVKM. Here the CDR3 reads CASRAGGSSGANVLTF. In DNA form, the CDR3 reads TGTGCCAGCAGGGCAGGGGGAAGCTCTGGGGCCAACGTCCTGACTTTC.

V and J are TRBV9 and TRBJ2-7; weak D call: TRBD1 (5 bases). From germline, CDR1 is SGDLS and CDR2 YYNGEE. Trimming shortened V by 3 bases and J by 6 bases, and 19 bases separated the two germline ends. This CDR3 is built from 15 residues. CDR3 nucleotides: TGTGCCAGCAGCGCCGACAGTTCTCCCCTCCTCGAGCAGTACTTC. Translated, it gives CASSADSSPLLEQYF.

The V gene is TRBV19, the J gene TRBJ1-5, with a possible D match to TRBD1 (5 bases). Germline V gene sequence: CDR1 LNHDA, CDR2 SQIVND (reference sequence). The CDR3 contains 16 residues. Deletions cut 5 bases from V and 1 base from J, with 15 bases between. DNA for the CDR3: TGTGCCAGTAGTCCCACAGGACGGGGGAGCAATCAGCCCCAGCATTTT. This sequence encodes CASSPTGRGSNQPQHF.

This rearrangement joins TRBV27 to TRBJ1-2; 8 nucleotides match TRBD1. CDR3 length equals 14 residues. CDR1 and CDR2 (germline): MNHEY, SMNVEV (reference sequence). The V gene end was trimmed by 6 bases and the J gene end by 4 bases; junction bases not matched to a gene: 7. CDR3 sequence reads: CASSRTGYGYGYTF. CDR3 in DNA: TGTGCCAGCAGCCGGACAGGGTACGGCTATGGCTACACCTTC.

This chain uses TRBV28 with TRBJ2-2, with D unresolved. The CDR3 consists of 15 residues. The germline CDR1 and CDR2 sequences are MDHEN and SYDVKM. Trimming removed 4 bases at V and 1 base at J, with 10 bases between. CDR3 bases: TGTGCCAGCAGTTCCCGACGGAAGAACACCGGGGAGCTGTTTTTT. Amino acids: CASSSRRKNTGELFF.

On this clone itself: The sample holds other DNA sequences that translate to the same CDR3. V usage is TRBV5-1 and J usage is TRBJ1-3; D ambiguous. The CDR3 is made up of 14 amino acids. In germline, CDR1 is SGHRS, CDR2 YFSETQ. V shed 0 bases and J shed 4 bases, with 8 bases lying between them. In DNA form, the CDR3 reads TGCGCCAGCAGCTTGGGGGTCCTCGGAAACACCATATATTTT. The encoded protein is CASSLGVLGNTIYF. Looking up the rest from reference TRBV5-1 and TRBJ1-3 gives the full variable domain: KAGVTQTPRYLIKTRGQQVTLSCSPISGHRSVSWYQQTPGQGLQFLFEYFSETQRNKGNFPGRFSGRQFSNSRSEMNVSTLELGDSALYLCASSLGVLGNTIYFGEGSWLTVV.

Details on this clone: This sample includes further DNA sequences coding for the same CDR3. The chain has TRBV7-2 and TRBJ2-3; D uncertain. V lost 0 bases to trimming and J lost 0 bases, with 1 base between them. Germline V lookup: CDR1 SGHTA, CDR2 FQGNSA. The CDR3 sequence is 13 residues long. The CDR3 spells CASSLASTDTQYF. The CDR3, as DNA: TGTGCCAGCAGCTTAGCCAGCACAGATACGCAGTATTTT.

This chain links TRBV19 with TRBJ2-6, with TRBD1 identical over 7 bases. Trimming at V came to 9 bases and at J to 4 bases, leaving 12 bases not matched to a gene. This CDR3 has 16 residues. Germline V CDR1 and CDR2: LNHDA, SQIVND (reference sequence). CDR3 region: CASQRSTGVGANVLTF. DNA of the CDR3: TGTGCCAGCCAGAGAAGCACAGGGGTAGGGGCCAACGTCCTGACTTTC.

This sequence joins TRBV6-1 and TRBJ1-5, with a tentative D call TRBD1 (5 bases). V dropped 0 bases and J dropped 9 bases, with 9 bases sitting between them. Germline V gene lookup returns CDR1 MNHNS and CDR2 SASEGT. The CDR3 is made up of 13 amino acids. The CDR3: CASSEALGGPQHF. CDR3 coding DNA: TGTGCCAGCAGTGAAGCGCTGGGGGGGCCCCAGCATTTT.

This clone came up many times. The identical CDR3 is also encoded by other nucleotide sequences in the sample. The chain has TRBV6-5 and TRBJ1-1, with 7 bases identical to TRBD1. Germline V gene sequence: CDR1 MNHEY, CDR2 SVGAGI. V gave up 2 bases and J gave up 0 bases; unmatched junction bases: 0. CDR3 size: 14 residues. Written as DNA, the CDR3 is TGTGCCAGCAGTTACGGACAGGTGAACACTGAAGCTTTCTTT. It yields the protein CASSYGQVNTEAFF.

This clone was detected only a few times. The CDR3 reads CASSPAGPTHSGNTIYF. The CDR3 DNA is TGTGCCAGCTCACCTGCGGGCCCCACTCACTCTGGAAACACCATATATTTT. The chain couples TRBV18 to TRBJ1-3; D uncertain. The CDR3 contains 17 residues. CDR1 is KGHSH and CDR2 is LQKENI in the germline V gene. V lost 3 bases and J lost 0, with 15 bases in between.

V and J are TRBV15 and TRBJ1-2; unclear D gene. Germline-derived CDR1 and CDR2 are LNHNV and YYDKDF (reference sequence). The CDR3 has 14 amino acids. V was cut by 0 bases and J by 6 bases, with 11 bases left in between. As DNA, the CDR3 is TGTGCCACCAGCAGAGAGCCACGGACGAATGGCTACACCTTC. It is translated as CATSREPRTNGYTF.

A few counts support this clone. The J gene is TRBJ1-3, the V gene TRBV10-3, with D hard to call. Germline values: CDR1 ENHRY, CDR2 SYGVKD. The CDR3 length is 14 residues. V lost 8 bases, J lost 2 bases, and 13 bases lay in between. The CDR3 is CAIQKEVAGNTIYF. CDR3 coding DNA: TGTGCCATCCAAAAGGAGGTTGCTGGAAACACCATATATTTT.

The chain combines TRBV4-1 with TRBJ1-2, with D unclear. The CDR3 extends over 14 amino acids. Trimming took 0 bases from V and 1 from J, leaving 6 bases between them. The germline V gene encodes CDR1 MGHRA and CDR2 YSYEKL. CDR3 protein: CASSQENLNYGYTF. The CDR3 nucleotides read TGCGCCAGCAGCCAAGAGAACCTTAACTATGGCTACACCTTC.

The rearrangement joins TRBV19 to TRBJ2-2, with TRBD2 matching 7 bases. Trimming removed 5 bases from V and 5 bases from J; junction bases left unmatched: 8. This CDR3 is built from 15 residues. Germline V gives CDR1 LNHDA, CDR2 SQIVND (reference sequence). CDR3 region: CASSPRGVGTGELFF. The DNA of the CDR3 is TGTGCCAGTAGTCCCCGGGGGGTGGGGACCGGGGAGCTGTTTTTT.

The count of this clone is one. Other DNA sequences in the sample encode the same CDR3. The chain has TRBV2 and TRBJ2-1; 8 nucleotides align to TRBD2. The CDR3 consists of 15 residues. The germline CDR1 and CDR2 sequences are SNHLY and FYNNEI. The ends lost 3 bases at V and 0 bases at J; junction bases unmatched: 1. CDR3 sequence: CASSDGGGSYNEQFF. CDR3 bases: TGTGCCAGCAGTGACGGGGGGGGCTCCTACAATGAGCAGTTCTTC.

Comment on this clone: Other DNA sequences within the sample encode an identical CDR3. The chain couples TRBV5-1 to TRBJ1-2, with D possibly TRBD1 on 5 matching bases. V was pared by 3 bases and J by 2 bases, with 11 bases between. This CDR3 contains 14 residues. CDR1 and CDR2 from the germline V gene are SGHRS and YFSETQ. The CDR3 loop is CASSSGDGNYGYTF. DNA for the CDR3: TGCGCCAGCAGCTCCGGGGACGGAAACTATGGCTACACCTTC. The whole variable domain, filled in from reference TRBV5-1 and TRBJ1-2, reads KAGVTQTPRYLIKTRGQQVTLSCSPISGHRSVSWYQQTPGQGLQFLFEYFSETQRNKGNFPGRFSGRQFSNSRSEMNVSTLELGDSALYLCASSSGDGNYGYTFGSGTRLTVV.

The chain couples TRBV27 to TRBJ1-4, with D possibly TRBD1 on 5 matching bases. This CDR3 region has 14 residues. Trimming removed 8 bases at V and 10 bases at J, with 20 bases between. Germline values: CDR1 MNHEY, CDR2 SMNVEV (reference sequence). CDR3 loop: CASSSQGDLGKLFF. CDR3 DNA sequence: TGTGCCAGCTCGTCCCAAGGGGATTTGGGAAAACTGTTTTTT.

The rearrangement joins TRBV5-1 to TRBJ2-1; 7 bases map to TRBD2. V dropped 6 bases and J dropped 7; count of bases not matched to a gene: 10. Looked up from germline, CDR1 is SGHRS and CDR2 is YFSETQ. CDR3 size: 14 residues. The chain's CDR3 is CASKRDGPTNEQFF. CDR3 bases: TGCGCCAGCAAGCGGGACGGACCTACAAATGAGCAGTTCTTC.